Listed below are T cell receptor beta chains from one sample, sequenced in a study of T cells in Graves' hyperthyroidism and ophthalmopathy. A single record per CDR3 protein comes from TCRdb applying MiXCR to the multiplex PCR reads. The sample has around 580,000 distinct CDR3 sequences; around 15% are singletons. The sample consisted of blood. These TCRs come from a woman in her late teens or twenties with Graves' hyperthyroidism. CDR3s include the opening cysteine and the closing phenylalanine or tryptophan. The D gene is left open where the match is weak. Where a row states a size, it is once, few, many or the class of an expanded clone; other rows omit it.

.	TRBV25-1	TRBD2	TRBJ2-7	CASSGTSGSLDFSYEQYF	TGTGCCAGCAGTGGGACTAGCGGGAGCCTCGATTTCTCCTACGAGCAGTACTTC
few	TRBV5-4	TRBD1	TRBJ1-2	CASSWGQNYGYTF	TGTGCCAGCAGCTGGGGACAGAACTATGGCTACACCTTC
many	TRBV6-1	.	TRBJ2-7	CASSFVDRSSYEQYF	TGTGCCAGCAGCTTCGTTGACCGAAGCTCCTACGAGCAGTACTTC
.	TRBV29-1	TRBD1	TRBJ1-2	CSVTGTGDGYTF	TGCAGCGTTACCGGGACAGGGGATGGCTACACCTTC
.	TRBV20-1	TRBD2	TRBJ2-3	CSASHITGRTDTQYF	TGCAGTGCTAGCCACATTACCGGGAGGACAGATACGCAGTATTTT
many	TRBV2	.	TRBJ2-7	CASRRRGLAYEQYF	TGTGCCAGCCGCCGCCGGGGGCTAGCCTACGAGCAGTACTTC
many	TRBV11-2	.	TRBJ2-3	CASSTPEAVTSTDTQYF	TGTGCCAGCAGCACTCCCGAAGCGGTTACTAGCACAGATACGCAGTATTTT
many	TRBV28	TRBD2	TRBJ2-1	CASSLPLAGVVEQFF	TGTGCCAGCAGTTTACCGCTAGCGGGAGTGGTTGAGCAGTTCTTC
.	TRBV5-1	.	TRBJ2-2	CASSLSSMAANTGGLFF	TGCGCCAGCAGCTTGTCTTCGATGGCCGCTAACACCGGGGGGCTGTTTTTT
.	TRBV15	.	TRBJ2-5	CATSRAKGDPRVF	TGTGCCACCAGCAGAGCCAAGGGGGACCCTCGGGTCTTC
many	TRBV28	.	TRBJ2-3	CASSSGTGGADTQYF	TGTGCCAGCAGTTCCGGGACTGGCGGCGCAGATACGCAGTATTTT
.	TRBV6-4	.	TRBJ1-6	CASSYLSATYNSPLHF	TGTGCCAGCAGTTACTTATCCGCGACGTATAATTCACCCCTCCACTTT
few	TRBV19	.	TRBJ2-7	CASSNRESYEQYF	TGTGCCAGTAGTAACAGGGAGTCCTACGAGCAGTACTTC
many	TRBV2	TRBD2	TRBJ2-1	CASILSGRGDNEQFF	TGTGCCAGCATCCTGAGCGGGAGAGGGGACAATGAGCAGTTCTTC
.	TRBV6-6	.	TRBJ2-7	CASSYSELTPYEQYF	TGTGCCAGCAGTTACTCAGAACTGACCCCCTACGAGCAGTACTTC
.	TRBV27	.	TRBJ2-2	CASSPLSGELFF	TGTGCCAGCAGTCCCCTATCCGGGGAGCTGTTTTTT
many	TRBV7-6	.	TRBJ2-3	CASSLVTGGVDTQYF	TGTGCCAGCAGCTTAGTAACAGGGGGGGTTGATACGCAGTATTTT
many	TRBV2	TRBD1	TRBJ1-2	CASNQGAGYGYTF	TGTGCCAGCAACCAGGGGGCGGGCTATGGCTACACCTTC
many	TRBV5-1	.	TRBJ2-2	CASSLDLGTAGELFF	TGCGCCAGCAGCTTGGACCTCGGGACCGCCGGGGAGCTGTTTTTT
few	TRBV7-8	.	TRBJ1-5	CASSLAGAGFNQPQHF	TGTGCCAGCAGCTTAGCGGGCGCAGGGTTCAATCAGCCCCAGCATTTT
.	TRBV19	.	TRBJ1-1	CASSLRAGEAFF	TGTGCCAGTAGTCTACGAGCAGGGGAAGCTTTCTTT
many	TRBV20-1	TRBD2	TRBJ2-2	CSARDMIRAGGRYTGELFF	TGCAGTGCTAGAGATATGATTCGAGCGGGAGGGAGGTACACCGGGGAGCTGTTTTTT
.	TRBV19	TRBD2	TRBJ2-1	CASSREGRGEQFF	TGTGCCAGTAGTAGGGAGGGACGGGGTGAGCAGTTCTTC
many	TRBV7-9	.	TRBJ2-7	CASSPRLSYEQYF	TGTGCCAGCAGCCCCAGGCTATCCTACGAGCAGTACTTC
.	TRBV4-3	.	TRBJ2-3	CASSQDPAGFIKDTQYF	TGCGCCAGCAGCCAAGATCCGGCAGGGTTTATTAAAGATACGCAGTATTTT
.	TRBV29-1	.	TRBJ1-4	CSVELGNNEKLFF	TGCAGCGTTGAATTAGGGAATAATGAAAAACTGTTTTTT
.	TRBV12-5	.	TRBJ2-1	CASGLTSGFEQFF	TGTGCTAGTGGTTTGACCTCAGGATTTGAGCAGTTCTTC
.	TRBV7-2	TRBD1	TRBJ2-3	CASSPRQGRGGTDTQYF	TGTGCCAGCAGCCCCAGACAGGGCCGGGGTGGCACAGATACGCAGTATTTT
.	TRBV10-2	.	TRBJ1-1	CATKTGGAVLEAFF	TGCGCCACCAAGACCGGGGGGGCTGTTCTTGAAGCTTTCTTT
.	TRBV11-1	.	TRBJ2-3	CASSLGTLTDTQYF	TGTGCCAGCAGCCTCGGGACTCTAACAGATACGCAGTATTTT
.	TRBV5-5	TRBD1	TRBJ1-3	CASSSGQGHVNTIYF	TGTGCCAGCAGCTCCGGACAGGGGCATGTAAACACCATATATTTT
.	TRBV19	.	TRBJ1-1	CASSNPDRANTEAFF	TGTGCCAGTAGTAACCCCGACAGAGCAAACACTGAAGCTTTCTTT
.	TRBV7-3	TRBD2	TRBJ2-1	CASSFYGGGDNEQFF	TGTGCCAGCAGCTTTTATGGGGGGGGGGACAATGAGCAGTTCTTC
many	TRBV6-1	.	TRBJ2-1	CASSGARGGVSNEQFF	TGTGCCAGCAGTGGGGCCAGGGGGGGAGTGAGCAATGAGCAGTTCTTC
many	TRBV30	.	TRBJ2-5	CASQRDTQETQYF	TGTGCCTCTCAAAGGGACACCCAAGAGACCCAGTACTTC
.	TRBV7-9	TRBD1	TRBJ2-5	CASSLSGTGAQETQYF	TGTGCCAGCAGCCTCTCCGGGACAGGGGCCCAAGAGACCCAGTACTTC
few	TRBV6-8	TRBD1	TRBJ2-4	CASSRPTGKGAKNIQYF	TGTGCCAGCAGCCGCCCGACAGGGAAAGGGGCCAAAAACATTCAGTACTTC
many	TRBV20-1	.	TRBJ1-2	CSVYGYTF	TGCAGTGTATATGGCTACACCTTC
many	TRBV11-2	TRBD2	TRBJ2-5	CASSLRTSGQETQYF	TGTGCCAGCAGCTTAAGGACTAGCGGCCAAGAGACCCAGTACTTC
many	TRBV12-3/TRBV12-4	TRBD1	TRBJ2-5	CASSLGTGLQETQYF	TGTGCCAGCAGTTTAGGGACAGGACTCCAAGAGACCCAGTACTTC
many	TRBV27	TRBD1	TRBJ1-3	CASSSDRVTSGNTIYF	TGTGCCAGCAGTTCCGACAGGGTAACCTCTGGAAACACCATATATTTT
many	TRBV11-2	.	TRBJ1-6	CASSLVGGSSYNSPLHF	TGTGCCAGCAGCTTAGTCGGGGGGAGCTCCTATAATTCACCCCTCCACTTT
few	TRBV25-1	.	TRBJ1-5	CASSEGRDSGVQPQHF	TGTGCCAGCAGTGAGGGGAGGGACTCAGGGGTCCAGCCCCAGCATTTT
.	TRBV20-1	TRBD1	TRBJ2-5	CSARDMSRGWVETQYF	TGCAGTGCTAGAGATATGTCCAGGGGGTGGGTAGAGACCCAGTACTTC
many	TRBV20-1	.	TRBJ1-1	CSALEGEYTEAFF	TGCAGTGCTCTCGAGGGGGAGTACACTGAAGCTTTCTTT
few	TRBV12-3/TRBV12-4	.	TRBJ1-4	CASSLVGGSEKLFF	TGTGCCAGCAGTTTGGTAGGCGGGAGTGAAAAACTGTTTTTT
many	TRBV7-2	.	TRBJ2-1	CASSRGLLGSYNEQFF	TGTGCCAGCAGCCGGGGGCTCCTCGGGTCCTACAATGAGCAGTTCTTC
few	TRBV6-1	.	TRBJ2-2	CASSRTTYTGELFF	TGTGCCAGCAGTCGCACGACATATACCGGGGAGCTGTTTTTT
many	TRBV6-5	TRBD2	TRBJ2-3	CASSYKGRGGADTQYF	TGTGCCAGCAGTTACAAGGGGCGGGGGGGCGCAGATACGCAGTATTTT
few	TRBV9	TRBD1	TRBJ1-1	CASSEGTGEGAEAFF	TGTGCCAGCAGCGAGGGGACAGGCGAAGGGGCTGAAGCTTTCTTT
many	TRBV13	.	TRBJ2-1	CASSLRGRGSYNEQFF	TGTGCCAGCAGCTTAAGGGGAAGGGGATCCTACAATGAGCAGTTCTTC